This TCR beta chain was identified during a study of blood T cells in healthy people across ages. Study-wide results and limits: When one million T cells were used, diversity estimates were thought to be underestimates.

A second about 6 to 12 cycle PCR used barcoded and J-beta primers. A tag from a template-switch adaptor with 12 random nucleotides marked each cDNA molecule. TCRdb redid the calling of the 5' RACE reads with MiXCR, one entry per CDR3 protein. The sample contains 1.5 million to 2 million distinct CDR3 sequences, 25% to 30% of which appear only once. Trimming cost V 4 bases and J 4 bases, with 7 bases left between them. The CDR3 is 11 residues long. The germline CDR1 and CDR2 sequences are SQVTM and ANQGSEA. All donors came from Russia, were Caucasian and healthy, and spanned ages about 6 to 100. Drawing of peripheral blood yielded ten milliliters from each donor. This clonotype was counted a few times. Its antigen is unidentified.

The specimen sequenced was blood. The chain joins TRBV29-1 to TRBJ2-5; D call uncertain. The receptor was derived from a woman under 40 in good health. CDR3 sequence (DNA): TGCAGCGTTGGCAAAGGAGAGACCCAGTACTTC. Translation: CSVGKGETQYF.